The 12 T cell receptor beta chains listed next were all sequenced from one sample in a study of shared clonotypes between healthy human individuals. The naive CD8 fraction comprised CD45RO-negative cells positively selected for CCR7 and excluded terminally differentiated effector memory CD45RA+ cells. Method: immunoSEQ multiplex PCR; TCRdb's copy keeps in-frame clones and lacks some. This table holds over 800,000 clones, about 91% found once. What was sequenced was naive CD8+ T cells sorted from blood. The receptors shown here come from a man aged 30-40 years in good health.

This rearrangement joins TRBV10-3 to TRBJ2-3, with 9 bases fitting TRBD2. Per germline, CDR1 ENHRY and CDR2 SYGVKD. Trimming at V came to 8 bases and at J to 2 bases, leaving 29 bases not matched to a gene. This CDR3 comprises 22 residues. CDR3 in DNA: TGTGCCATCCCACCCACACGCGAGACTAGCGGACATGATCTCCAAAACACAGATACGCAGTATTTT. Translating gives CAIPPTRETSGHDLQNTDTQYF.

The V and J genes are TRBV27 and TRBJ1-2; D is uncertain. Trimming took off 0 bases at V and 4 bases at J, with 12 bases between the two ends. The CDR3 runs to 15 residues. Germline V CDR1 and CDR2: MNHEY, SMNVEV (reference sequence). The CDR3 region has the DNA TGTGCCAGCAGTTTATCCCCGAGTCAAAGCTATGGCTACACCTTC. The encoded protein is CASSLSPSQSYGYTF.

The chain uses TRBV10-1 and TRBJ2-5; TRBD2 agrees at 10 bases. The CDR3 totals 17 residues. Germline CDR1 is WNHNN and CDR2 is SYGVQD (reference sequence). J gave up 1 base and V 8 bases, and 13 bases lay outside the gene matches. This chain's CDR3 is CASGPAGGPGSQETQYF. The CDR3 DNA reads TGCGCCAGCGGTCCAGCGGGAGGGCCCGGATCCCAAGAGACCCAGTACTTC.

Worth noting for this clone: Other DNA variants within this sample encode the same CDR3. The V and J genes are TRBV27 and TRBJ2-7; D not certain. With 3 bases removed from V and 2 bases from J, the gap between germline ends came to 8 bases. CDR1 and CDR2 from the germline V gene are MNHEY and SMNVEV (reference sequence). The CDR3 is made up of 13 amino acids. The CDR3 spells CASSLKVAYEQYF. The CDR3 region has the DNA TGTGCCAGCAGTTTGAAGGTAGCCTACGAGCAGTACTTC.

This sequence joins TRBV21-1 and TRBJ2-2; TRBD2 was called by the table and not checked on the DNA. TRBV21-1 is noted as a pseudogene. This CDR3 comprises 16 residues. In nucleotides, the CDR3 is TGTGCCAGCAGCAAACGCGGGAGGGAATATTTCGGGGAGCTGTTTTTT. As protein: CASSKRGREYFGELFF.

The V and J genes are TRBV9 and TRBJ1-1, with 11 nucleotides matching TRBD1. Per the germline V gene, CDR1 is SGDLS and CDR2 is YYNGEE. This CDR3 spans 17 amino acids. Unmatched junction bases numbered 10, after V lost 1 base and J lost 5 bases. In DNA, the CDR3 is TGTGCCAGCAGCGTATCCCCATCGGACAGGGGGCGGACTGAAGCTTTCTTT. It encodes CASSVSPSDRGRTEAFF.

This chain uses TRBV27 with TRBJ2-1; 12 positions match TRBD2. The germline CDR1 and CDR2 sequences are MNHEY and SMNVEV (reference sequence). This CDR3 has 16 residues. With 8 bases clipped from V and 9 bases from J, the junction kept 14 bases outside the gene matches. In DNA, the CDR3 is TGTGCCAGCGGGAAGCTAGCGGGAGGGCCACTAGGTGAGCAGTTCTTC. This sequence encodes CASGKLAGGPLGEQFF.

The rearrangement uses TRBV7-6 and TRBJ2-1, with 13 bases identical to TRBD2. CDR1 SGHVS and CDR2 FNYEAQ come from the germline V gene. This CDR3 comprises 19 residues. V trimming: 4 bases; J trimming: 0 bases; junction bases outside the gene matches: 9. CDR3 coding DNA: TGTGCCAGCAGCTCAAGGACTAGCGGGAGCCGTAGCTCCTACAATGAGCAGTTCTTC. Amino acid sequence: CASSSRTSGSRSSYNEQFF.

The chain recombines TRBV4-2 with TRBJ2-1; D unresolved. V was trimmed by 0 bases and J by 3 bases, leaving 15 bases between them. CDR3 size: 17 residues. The V gene's germline CDR1 is LGHNA and CDR2 YNFKEQ. The CDR3 spells CASSQDITGLGYNEQFF. DNA for the CDR3: TGTGCCAGCAGCCAAGATATAACGGGTTTAGGCTACAATGAGCAGTTCTTC.

The rearrangement links TRBV19 to TRBJ1-2; the D gene is possibly TRBD1 (5 bases). The CDR3 has 14 residues. V was cut by 7 bases and J by 7 bases, with 19 bases left in between. From germline, CDR1 is LNHDA and CDR2 SQIVND (reference sequence). The CDR3 protein is CASTRTGLFSGYTF. CDR3 DNA sequence: TGTGCCAGTACCCGGACGGGACTCTTTTCTGGCTACACCTTC.

The chain links TRBV7-8 to TRBJ1-4; D might be TRBD1 (5 bases). CDR3 length: 14 amino acids. Germline V gene lookup returns CDR1 SGHVS and CDR2 FQNEAQ. The V gene lost 5 bases and the J gene lost 4 bases, with 11 bases spanning the gap. The CDR3 coding sequence is TGTGCCAGCAGCCCAACAGGAGATAATGAAAAACTGTTTTTT. It specifies CASSPTGDNEKLFF.

The chain employs TRBV7-8 and TRBJ2-3, with 7 bases aligning to TRBD2. V lost 5 bases to trimming and J lost 6 bases; unmatched junction nucleotides: 11. The CDR3 covers 15 residues. Germline V gene sequence: CDR1 SGHVS, CDR2 FQNEAQ. This CDR3 reads CASSSPLAGDDTQYF. DNA for the CDR3: TGTGCCAGCAGCAGCCCTCTGGCGGGAGATGATACGCAGTATTTT.